The text below deals with one TCR beta chain. The antigen is not known. This sample is part of a study of cytomegalovirus exposure and HLA in healthy donors. Study at large: The same platform as the approximately 660 first-cohort repertoires was used for the 120 validation repertoires, a later analysis reported. Whole-study findings and limits: TCR beta chains numbering under 200 were designated cytomegalovirus-associated. Most sequenced TCRs were rare (though some public TCRs occurred in many donors).

The donors were members of the validation cohort, which comprised under 150 subjects and was separate from the first cohort of more than 500 subjects. The CDR3 sequence is 11 residues long. V was clipped by 3 bases and J by 7 bases, with 9 bases between them. Germline V lookup: CDR1 DFQATT, CDR2 SNEGSKA (reference sequence). Method: immunoSEQ multiplex PCR; TCRdb's copy keeps in-frame clones and lacks some. The sample records some 65,000 clones, about 94% being singletons. This clonotype originated in a man aged 18 to 29 in good health and CMV-seropositive. This rearrangement joins TRBV20-1 to TRBJ1-1, with D possibly TRBD1 on 5 matching bases. Sequenced sample: PBMCs. Here the CDR3 DNA reads TGCAGTGCTAGGAAGGGGATTGAAGCTTTCTTT. It encodes CSARKGIEAFF.